A selection of T cell receptor beta chains follows, all from one sample in a study of neurological immune-mediated disorders. TCRdb fed the 5' RACE reads into MiXCR, producing one record per CDR3 protein. The sample has tens of thousands of distinct CDR3 sequences, around 5% seen once. Sequences were obtained from PBMCs. The receptors originated from a young man with multiple sclerosis. CDR3s include the opening cysteine and the closing phenylalanine or tryptophan. D genes are given only for firm matches. Expanded clones get a size class; other rows say once, few or many, or leave the size out.

>-|TRBJ2-2|TRBV18|-
CASSPWTENTGELFF
TGTGCCAGCTCACCTTGGACGGAGAACACCGGGGAGCTGTTTTTT
>-|TRBJ1-6|TRBV20-1|many
CSATYGSTNSPLHF
TGCAGTGCTACTTACGGGTCTACTAATTCACCCCTCCACTTT
>-|TRBJ1-1|TRBV20-1|many
CSASPPDGLNTEAFF
TGCAGTGCTAGCCCCCCCGACGGATTGAACACTGAAGCTTTCTTT
>-|TRBJ2-5|TRBV5-1|many
CASSFSGTQYF
TGCGCCAGCAGCTTCTCTGGGACCCAGTACTTC
>-|TRBJ1-2|TRBV6-6|many
CASLISGYYGYTF
TGTGCCAGCCTAATCTCCGGATACTATGGCTACACCTTC
>-|TRBJ1-2|TRBV24-1|many
CATSDLQGGGVTF
TGTGCCACCAGTGATTTGCAAGGGGGTGGTGTCACCTTC
>TRBD1|TRBJ2-5|TRBV6-5|many
CASGAERGRETQYF
TGTGCCAGCGGAGCGGAGAGGGGGCGAGAGACCCAGTACTTC
>TRBD2|TRBJ2-1|TRBV4-2|many
CASSQEASGGWDEQFF
TGTGCCAGCAGCCAAGAGGCCAGCGGGGGGTGGGATGAGCAGTTCTTC
>TRBD2|TRBJ2-1|TRBV6-2/TRBV6-3|many
CASTHPGREGREQFF
TGTGCCAGCACCCACCCGGGGCGGGAGGGCCGTGAGCAGTTCTTC
>-|TRBJ1-2|TRBV20-1|many
CSARDQGTSYGYTF
TGCAGTGCTAGAGATCAAGGGACCTCCTATGGCTACACCTTC
>-|TRBJ2-1|TRBV7-8|many
CASSLVVTYSYNEQFF
TGTGCCAGCAGCTTAGTTGTGACTTACTCCTACAATGAGCAGTTCTTC
>-|TRBJ2-3|TRBV27|few
CASSYARTDTQYF
TGTGCCAGCAGTTACGCACGCACAGATACGCAGTATTTT
>TRBD1|TRBJ2-7|TRBV20-1|many
CSASRGRGLGEQYF
TGCAGTGCTAGTCGGGGCAGGGGGCTGGGCGAGCAGTACTTC
>-|TRBJ2-7|TRBV19|few
CASSIKRERPKEQYF
TGTGCCAGTAGTATCAAGAGGGAACGGCCTAAAGAGCAGTACTTC
>-|TRBJ1-5|TRBV7-9|many
CASSLVGEGPQHF
TGTGCCAGCAGCTTAGTGGGGGAGGGGCCCCAGCATTTT
>-|TRBJ1-2|TRBV20-1|many
CSAREVGNSYGYTF
TGCAGTGCTAGAGAGGTCGGGAACTCCTATGGCTACACCTTC
>-|TRBJ1-6|TRBV5-1|-
CASSSAGDSPLNF
TGCGCCAGCAGCTCCGCGGGAGATTCACCCCTCAACTTT
>-|TRBJ2-1|TRBV29-1|many
CSVTWDIWQFF
TGCAGCGTTACATGGGACATTTGGCAGTTCTTC
>-|TRBJ1-1|TRBV27|few
CASRKYRDSGTEAFF
TGTGCCAGCAGGAAGTACAGGGATTCGGGCACTGAAGCTTTCTTT
>-|TRBJ1-1|TRBV20-1|many
CSARDRGTTEAFF
TGCAGTGCTAGAGATCGGGGGACCACTGAAGCTTTCTTT
>TRBD1|TRBJ2-3|TRBV5-1|-
CASSIQGATDTQYF
TGCGCCAGCAGCATACAGGGGGCGACAGATACGCAGTATTTT
>TRBD1|TRBJ2-7|TRBV18|many
CASSPSRTGGYEQYF
TGTGCCAGCTCACCAAGCAGGACAGGGGGCTACGAGCAGTACTTC
>-|TRBJ2-5|TRBV14|many
CASSQGGLSETQYF
TGTGCCAGCAGCCAAGGGGGACTTTCAGAGACCCAGTACTTC
>TRBD2|TRBJ2-7|TRBV5-8|many
CASSSSGGTEQYF
TGTGCCAGCAGCTCCAGCGGGGGGACCGAGCAGTACTTC
>-|TRBJ2-2|TRBV7-7|many
CASSLYDGVATGELFF
TGTGCTAGCAGCTTATATGACGGGGTAGCGACCGGGGAGCTGTTTTTT
>-|TRBJ1-5|TRBV27|many
CASSLGVGDQPQNF
TGTGCCAGCAGTTTAGGGGTGGGGGATCAGCCCCAGAATTTT
>-|TRBJ2-2|TRBV7-8|many
CASSFPARGKPTGELFF
TGTGCCAGCAGCTTCCCCGCCAGGGGTAAACCCACCGGGGAGCTGTTTTTT
>-|TRBJ2-3|TRBV7-2|many
CASSWQGSTDTQYF
TGTGCCAGCAGCTGGCAGGGTTCCACAGATACGCAGTATTTT
>-|TRBJ1-5|TRBV29-1|many
CSVEVASNQPQHF
TGCAGCGTTGAGGTGGCGAGCAATCAGCCCCAGCATTTT
>TRBD2|TRBJ2-3|TRBV7-2|many
CASSFVAGGEYF
TGTGCCAGCAGCTTTGTCGCGGGAGGGGAGTATTTT
>-|TRBJ2-4|TRBV15|-
CATSRGPDRNIQYF
TGTGCCACCAGCAGAGGCCCCGACAGGAACATTCAGTACTTC
>TRBD1|TRBJ1-2|TRBV20-1|many
CSARDRERLGYTF
TGCAGTGCTAGGGACAGGGAGCGACTTGGCTACACCTTC
>-|TRBJ1-1|TRBV28|-
CASSLVGSMNTEAFF
TGTGCCAGCAGTTTAGTCGGCAGCATGAACACTGAAGCTTTCTTT
>-|TRBJ2-2|TRBV5-1|many
CASNRVGMNTGELFF
TGCGCCAGCAATCGTGTAGGGATGAACACCGGGGAGCTGTTTTTT
>TRBD1|TRBJ2-5|TRBV5-1|many
CASSAQGRGETQYF
TGCGCCAGCAGCGCACAGGGGCGAGGAGAGACCCAGTACTTC
>-|TRBJ2-7|TRBV20-1|-
CSARRTGLRKEQYF
TGCAGTGCTAGGAGAACGGGCCTGAGGAAAGAGCAGTACTTC
>-|TRBJ1-2|TRBV7-9|many
CASNPGGTDADLYTF
TGTGCCAGCAACCCCGGGGGAACAGATGCTGACCTCTACACCTTC
>-|TRBJ1-1|TRBV20-1|many
CSAPEGEITEAFF
TGCAGTGCGCCAGAAGGGGAGATCACTGAAGCTTTCTTT
>TRBD1|TRBJ1-4|TRBV5-1|many
CASSLGRWTGYREKLFF
TGCGCCAGCAGCTTGGGAAGGTGGACAGGGTATCGGGAAAAACTGTTTTTT
>-|TRBJ1-6|TRBV5-5|many
CASSSRPNDSPLNF
TGTGCCAGCAGCTCCAGACCTAATGATTCACCCCTCAACTTT
>-|TRBJ2-6|TRBV20-1|-
CSALNPRSGAKVLTF
TGCAGTGCTCTAAACCCGAGGTCTGGGGCCAAAGTCCTGACTTTC
>-|TRBJ1-1|TRBV7-3|many
CASSPGRENTEAFF
TGTGCCAGCAGCCCGGGACGGGAGAACACTGAAGCTTTCTTT
>-|TRBJ1-3|TRBV5-5|many
CASSQGTSGNTIYF
TGTGCCAGCAGCCAAGGGACATCCGGAAACACCATATATTTT
>-|TRBJ1-6|TRBV20-1|many
CSATPPGTSYNSPLHF
TGCAGTGCTACGCCCCCGGGGACCTCCTATAATTCACCCCTCCACTTT
>-|TRBJ1-2|TRBV5-6|many
CASSLTGPGYTF
TGTGCCAGCAGCTTAACAGGGCCTGGCTACACCTTC
>-|TRBJ2-7|TRBV7-2|few
CASSLTAGVSYEQYF
TGTGCCAGCAGCCTCACAGCAGGGGTATCCTACGAGCAGTACTTC
>-|TRBJ2-3|TRBV5-1|many
CASATVPTGIMTDTQYF
TGCGCCAGCGCAACGGTACCGACGGGGATTATGACAGATACGCAGTATTTT
>-|TRBJ1-1|TRBV18|many
CASSPVGESNTEAFF
TGTGCCAGCTCACCCGTGGGGGAAAGCAACACTGAAGCTTTCTTT
>TRBD1|TRBJ1-2|TRBV20-1|many
CSARGPTGVVYTF
TGCAGTGCTAGAGGCCCCACAGGGGTTGTCTACACCTTC
>-|TRBJ1-1|TRBV19|-
CASSTRDGNILNTEAFF
TGTGCCAGTAGTACCCGGGACGGTAATATCCTGAACACTGAAGCTTTCTTT
>TRBD2|TRBJ2-7|TRBV4-3|few
CASSQALLAEFSYEQYF
TGCGCCAGCAGCCAAGCCCTACTAGCGGAATTCTCCTACGAGCAGTACTTC
>-|TRBJ2-3|TRBV2|many
CASSVARGPKDTQYF
TGTGCCAGCAGTGTGGCCCGGGGGCCCAAAGATACGCAGTATTTT